This T cell receptor beta chain originates from a study of vaccination effects on CD4 cells after COVID-19. Germline lookup yields CDR1 MDHEN and CDR2 SYDVKM. V lost 2 bases, J lost 7 bases, and 12 bases lay in between. This CDR3 is 13 amino acids long. After less than 11 days in culture, the CD4+ T cells were isolated. Here immunoSEQ multiplex PCR was the method, and the copy in TCRdb shows in-frame clones only, minus some. The sample carries under 50,000 clones, 50% to 70% recorded once. Regarding this clone: No antigen is known for it.

The specimen was CD4+ T cells from PBMCs cultured without peptide, collected before COVID-19 vaccination. The V call is TRBV28, the J call TRBJ2-7; D uncertain. The sequence was collected from a human donor who received a COVID-19 vaccine. The CDR3 reads CASSLKVYEEQYF. CDR3 in DNA: TGTGCCAGCAGTTTAAAGGTCTACGAGGAGCAGTACTTC.